The clone carrying this T cell receptor (beta chain) was seen a handful of times. Germline V lookup: CDR1 SNHLY, CDR2 FYNNEI. J gave up 5 bases and V 5 bases, and 10 bases lay outside the gene matches. This CDR3 has 16 amino acids. TCRdb redid the calling of the RT-PCR reads with MiXCR, one entry per CDR3 protein. The sample shows 650,000 to 800,000 distinct CDR3 sequences, 12% to 15% of them seen only once. The TCR was taken from a female donor in good health, serving as a healthy control. The sequencing input was memory CD4+ T cells from blood. The rearrangement uses TRBV2 and TRBJ2-3; 10 bases line up with TRBD1. The CDR3 nucleotides read TGTGCCAGCAGTAGGACAGGGGGGAATCTGGTAGATACGCAGTATTTT. Translated: CASSRTGGNLVDTQYF.